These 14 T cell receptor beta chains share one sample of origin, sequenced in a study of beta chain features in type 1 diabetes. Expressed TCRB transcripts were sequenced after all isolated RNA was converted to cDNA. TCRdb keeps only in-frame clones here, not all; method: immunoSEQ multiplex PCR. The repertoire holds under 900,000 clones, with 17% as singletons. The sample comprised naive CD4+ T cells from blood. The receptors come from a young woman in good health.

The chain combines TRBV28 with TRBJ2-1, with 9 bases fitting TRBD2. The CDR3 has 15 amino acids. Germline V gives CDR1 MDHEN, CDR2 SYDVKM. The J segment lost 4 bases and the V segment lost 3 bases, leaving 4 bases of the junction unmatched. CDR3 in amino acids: CASSLRLAGYNEQFF. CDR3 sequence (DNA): TGTGCCAGCAGTTTGAGGCTAGCGGGGTACAATGAGCAGTTCTTC.

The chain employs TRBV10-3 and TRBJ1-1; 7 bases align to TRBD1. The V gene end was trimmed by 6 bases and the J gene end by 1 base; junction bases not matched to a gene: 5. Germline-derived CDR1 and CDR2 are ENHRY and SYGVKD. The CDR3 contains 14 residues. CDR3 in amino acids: CAISDRAGNTEAFF. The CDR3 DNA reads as TGTGCCATCAGCGACAGGGCGGGGAACACTGAAGCTTTCTTT.

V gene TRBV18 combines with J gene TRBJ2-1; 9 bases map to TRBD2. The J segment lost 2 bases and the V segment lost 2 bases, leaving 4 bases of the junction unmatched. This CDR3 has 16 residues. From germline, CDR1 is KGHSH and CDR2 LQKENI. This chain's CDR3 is CASSPTAGGTYNEQFF. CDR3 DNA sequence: TGTGCCAGCTCACCAACTGCGGGAGGGACCTACAATGAGCAGTTCTTC. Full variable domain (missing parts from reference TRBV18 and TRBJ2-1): NAGVMQNPRHLVRRRGQEARLRCSPMKGHSHVYWYRQLPEEGLKFMVYLQKENIIDESGMPKERFSAEFPKEGPSILRIQQVVRGDSAAYFCASSPTAGGTYNEQFFGPGTRLTVL.

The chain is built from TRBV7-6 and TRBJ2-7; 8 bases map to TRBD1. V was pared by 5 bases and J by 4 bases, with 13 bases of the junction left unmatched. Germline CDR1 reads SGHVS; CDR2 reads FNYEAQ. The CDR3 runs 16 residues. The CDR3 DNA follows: TGTGCCAGCAGCCGCAGACCGGGACAGGACCCTTACGAGCAGTACTTC. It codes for CASSRRPGQDPYEQYF. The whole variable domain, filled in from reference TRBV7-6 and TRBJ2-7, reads GAGVSQSPRYKVTKRGQDVALRCDPISGHVSLYWYRQALGQGPEFLTYFNYEAQQDKSGLPNDRFSAERPEGSISTLTIQRTEQRDSAMYRCASSRRPGQDPYEQYFGPGTRLTVT.

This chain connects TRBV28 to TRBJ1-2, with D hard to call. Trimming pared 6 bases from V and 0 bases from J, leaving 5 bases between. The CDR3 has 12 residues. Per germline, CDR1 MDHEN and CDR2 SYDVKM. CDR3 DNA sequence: TGTGCCAGCAGACCTTCTAACTATGGCTACACCTTC. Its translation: CASRPSNYGYTF.

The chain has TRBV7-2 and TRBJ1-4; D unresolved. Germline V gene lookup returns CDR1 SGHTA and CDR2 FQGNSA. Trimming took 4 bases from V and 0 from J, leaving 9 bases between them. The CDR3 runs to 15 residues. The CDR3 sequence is CASSYSSTTNEKLFF. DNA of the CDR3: TGTGCCAGCAGCTACTCAAGCACAACTAATGAAAAACTGTTTTTT. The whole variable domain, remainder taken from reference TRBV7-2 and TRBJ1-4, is GAGVSQSPSNKVTEKGKDVELRCDPISGHTALYWYRQSLGQGLEFLIYFQGNSAPDKSGLPSDRFSAERTGGSVSTLTIQRTQQEDSAVYLCASSYSSTTNEKLFFGSGTQLSVL.

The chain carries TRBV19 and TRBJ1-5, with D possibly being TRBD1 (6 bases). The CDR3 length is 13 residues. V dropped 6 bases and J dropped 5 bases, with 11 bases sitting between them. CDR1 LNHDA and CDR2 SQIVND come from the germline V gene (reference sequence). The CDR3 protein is CASRDRLHQPQHF. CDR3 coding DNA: TGTGCCAGTAGGGACAGACTTCATCAGCCCCAGCATTTT.

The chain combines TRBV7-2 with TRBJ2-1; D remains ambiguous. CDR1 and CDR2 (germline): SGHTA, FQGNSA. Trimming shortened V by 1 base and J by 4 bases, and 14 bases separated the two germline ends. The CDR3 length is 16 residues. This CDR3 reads CASSLVSTALYNEQFF. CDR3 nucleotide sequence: TGTGCCAGCAGCTTAGTTTCCACGGCACTTTACAATGAGCAGTTCTTC.

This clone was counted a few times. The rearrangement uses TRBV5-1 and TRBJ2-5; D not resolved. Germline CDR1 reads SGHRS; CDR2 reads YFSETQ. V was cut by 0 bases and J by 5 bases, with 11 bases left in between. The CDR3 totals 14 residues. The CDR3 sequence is CASSLVPSGETQYF. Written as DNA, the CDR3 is TGCGCCAGCAGCTTGGTCCCATCTGGGGAGACCCAGTACTTC.

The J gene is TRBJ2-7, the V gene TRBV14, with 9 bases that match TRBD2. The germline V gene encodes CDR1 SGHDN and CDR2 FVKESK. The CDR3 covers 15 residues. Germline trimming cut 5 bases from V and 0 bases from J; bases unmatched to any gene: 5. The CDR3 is CASSESGRSSYEQYF. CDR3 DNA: TGTGCCAGCAGCGAGAGCGGGAGGAGCTCCTACGAGCAGTACTTC.

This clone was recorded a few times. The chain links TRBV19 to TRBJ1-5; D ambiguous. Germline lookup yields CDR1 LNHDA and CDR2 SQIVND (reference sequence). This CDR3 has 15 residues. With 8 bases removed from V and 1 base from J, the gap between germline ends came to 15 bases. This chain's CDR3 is CASGFGVGSNQPQHF. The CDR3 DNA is TGTGCCAGTGGCTTTGGGGTGGGGAGCAATCAGCCCCAGCATTTT.

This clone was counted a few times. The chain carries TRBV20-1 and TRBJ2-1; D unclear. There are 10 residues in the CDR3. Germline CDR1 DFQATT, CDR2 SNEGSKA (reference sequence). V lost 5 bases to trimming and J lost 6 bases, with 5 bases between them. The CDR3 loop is CSAGINEQFF. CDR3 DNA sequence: TGCAGTGCTGGAATCAATGAGCAGTTCTTC.

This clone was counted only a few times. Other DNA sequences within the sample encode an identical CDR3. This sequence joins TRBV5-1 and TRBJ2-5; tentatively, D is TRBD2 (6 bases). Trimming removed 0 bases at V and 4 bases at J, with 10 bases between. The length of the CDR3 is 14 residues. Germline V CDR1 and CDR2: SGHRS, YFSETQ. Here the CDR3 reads CASSLDGRGETQYF. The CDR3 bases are TGCGCCAGCAGCTTGGACGGGCGGGGAGAGACCCAGTACTTC. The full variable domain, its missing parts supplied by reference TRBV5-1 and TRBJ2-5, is KAGVTQTPRYLIKTRGQQVTLSCSPISGHRSVSWYQQTPGQGLQFLFEYFSETQRNKGNFPGRFSGRQFSNSRSEMNVSTLELGDSALYLCASSLDGRGETQYFGPGTRLLVL.

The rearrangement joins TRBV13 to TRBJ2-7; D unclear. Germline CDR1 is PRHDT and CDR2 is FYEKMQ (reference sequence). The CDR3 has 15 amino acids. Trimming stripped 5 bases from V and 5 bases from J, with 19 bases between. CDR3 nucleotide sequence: TGTGCCAGCAGCCCCCTGACGAGAAGGATTCACGAGCAGTACTTC. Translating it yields CASSPLTRRIHEQYF.